A selection of T cell receptor beta chains follows, all from one sample in a study of blood T cell repertoires in COVID-19. Sequencing used immunoSEQ multiplex PCR; TCRdb keeps in-frame clones, though not all of them. In the table there are 80,000 or so clones, 91% of which are singletons. Sequenced sample: peripheral blood. These receptors came from a woman aged 45-60 years in a cohort sampled during active COVID-19. CDR3s include the opening cysteine and the closing phenylalanine or tryptophan. D genes are given only for firm matches. Clone size is stated in some rows and not others, as once, few, many or a class when expanded.

j_call: TRBJ1-5; v_call: TRBV7-2; d_call: .; clone_size: .; cdr3_aa: CASSPGRAGNQPQHF; cdr3_nt: TGTGCCAGCAGCCCTGGGAGGGCCGGCAATCAGCCCCAGCATTTT
j_call: TRBJ2-7; v_call: TRBV20-1; d_call: .; clone_size: .; cdr3_aa: CSARQGGEQYF; cdr3_nt: TGCAGTGCTAGACAGGGTGGCGAGCAGTACTTC
j_call: TRBJ2-5; v_call: TRBV7-8; d_call: TRBD2; clone_size: few; cdr3_aa: CAAGLAGETQYF; cdr3_nt: TGTGCGGCGGGGCTAGCGGGTGAGACCCAGTACTTC
j_call: TRBJ1-2; v_call: TRBV6-5; d_call: .; clone_size: .; cdr3_aa: CASSYFINYGYTF; cdr3_nt: TGTGCCAGCAGTTACTTTATTAACTATGGCTACACCTTC
j_call: TRBJ2-7; v_call: TRBV5-1; d_call: TRBD1; clone_size: .; cdr3_aa: CASNIGQGGEQYF; cdr3_nt: TGCGCCAGCAATATTGGACAGGGAGGCGAGCAGTACTTC
j_call: TRBJ2-3; v_call: TRBV27; d_call: TRBD2; clone_size: .; cdr3_aa: CASSSGLAADTQYF; cdr3_nt: TGTGCCAGCAGTTCCGGACTAGCGGCAGATACGCAGTATTTT
j_call: TRBJ2-3; v_call: TRBV9; d_call: .; clone_size: .; cdr3_aa: CASSPSPGGKAPDTQYF; cdr3_nt: TGTGCCAGCAGCCCCTCCCCCGGCGGCAAGGCCCCAGATACGCAGTATTTT
j_call: TRBJ1-5; v_call: TRBV18; d_call: TRBD1; clone_size: few; cdr3_aa: CASSLQGAGQPQHF; cdr3_nt: TGTGCCAGCTCACTACAGGGGGCTGGCCAGCCCCAGCATTTT
j_call: TRBJ2-1; v_call: TRBV7-9; d_call: .; clone_size: .; cdr3_aa: CASSLGLQPNNEQFF; cdr3_nt: TGTGCCAGCAGCTTGGGGCTACAGCCAAACAATGAGCAGTTCTTC
j_call: TRBJ2-5; v_call: TRBV20-1; d_call: .; clone_size: .; cdr3_aa: CSASGAGQETQYF; cdr3_nt: TGCAGTGCTAGTGGGGCAGGCCAAGAGACCCAGTACTTC
j_call: TRBJ1-5; v_call: TRBV18; d_call: TRBD1; clone_size: .; cdr3_aa: CASSPIAGQSYQPQHF; cdr3_nt: TGTGCCAGCTCACCAATAGCGGGACAGAGCTATCAGCCCCAGCATTTT
j_call: TRBJ2-7; v_call: TRBV13; d_call: .; clone_size: medium-sized; cdr3_aa: CASSRDSNYEQYF; cdr3_nt: TGTGCCAGCAGCCGAGACAGTAACTACGAGCAGTACTTC
j_call: TRBJ2-3; v_call: TRBV28; d_call: .; clone_size: .; cdr3_aa: CASVGVMADTQYF; cdr3_nt: TGTGCCAGCGTGGGCGTAATGGCAGATACGCAGTATTTT
j_call: TRBJ1-1; v_call: TRBV11-1; d_call: .; clone_size: .; cdr3_aa: CASSLARDHTEAFF; cdr3_nt: TGTGCCAGCAGCTTAGCCAGGGATCACACTGAAGCTTTCTTT
j_call: TRBJ1-4; v_call: TRBV19; d_call: TRBD1; clone_size: .; cdr3_aa: CASSTPPGQGTNEKLFF; cdr3_nt: TGTGCCAGTAGTACCCCTCCGGGACAGGGAACTAATGAAAAACTGTTTTTT
j_call: TRBJ2-3; v_call: TRBV2; d_call: .; clone_size: .; cdr3_aa: CASRRVGPTDTQYF; cdr3_nt: TGTGCCAGCAGGAGGGTCGGACCCACAGATACGCAGTATTTT
j_call: TRBJ2-3; v_call: TRBV10-2; d_call: .; clone_size: .; cdr3_aa: CASRRTAGATDTQYF; cdr3_nt: TGCGCCAGCAGGAGGACTGCGGGGGCCACAGATACGCAGTATTTT
j_call: TRBJ2-3; v_call: TRBV6-5; d_call: .; clone_size: .; cdr3_aa: CASSSGQSRQYF; cdr3_nt: TGTGCCAGCAGTTCCGGACAATCCCGGCAGTATTTT
j_call: TRBJ1-1; v_call: TRBV15; d_call: TRBD1; clone_size: .; cdr3_aa: CATSRDGDRDTEAFF; cdr3_nt: TGTGCCACCAGCAGAGATGGGGACAGGGACACTGAAGCTTTCTTT
j_call: TRBJ2-2; v_call: TRBV5-4; d_call: TRBD1; clone_size: few; cdr3_aa: CASRTGQGLTGELFF; cdr3_nt: TGTGCCAGCAGAACGGGACAGGGGTTAACCGGGGAGCTGTTTTTT
j_call: TRBJ2-7; v_call: TRBV7-8; d_call: .; clone_size: once; cdr3_aa: CASSLIEAGRTYEQYF; cdr3_nt: TGTGCCAGCAGCTTAATTGAGGCGGGACGGACCTACGAGCAGTACTTC
j_call: TRBJ2-3; v_call: TRBV5-1; d_call: TRBD1; clone_size: .; cdr3_aa: CASSSPDRGPSSTDTQYF; cdr3_nt: TGCGCCAGCAGCTCCCCGGACAGGGGGCCCTCTAGCACAGATACGCAGTATTTT
j_call: TRBJ2-1; v_call: TRBV3-1/TRBV3-2; d_call: .; clone_size: once; cdr3_aa: CASTPSSYNEQFF; cdr3_nt: TGTGCCAGTACCCCGAGCTCCTACAATGAGCAGTTCTTC
j_call: TRBJ2-2; v_call: TRBV5-4; d_call: TRBD2; clone_size: few; cdr3_aa: CASSLAQRGAGGELFF; cdr3_nt: TGTGCCAGCAGCTTGGCGCAGCGGGGGGCTGGCGGGGAGCTGTTTTTT
j_call: TRBJ2-7; v_call: TRBV6-2/TRBV6-3; d_call: .; clone_size: .; cdr3_aa: CASSYSSVHSSYEQYF; cdr3_nt: TGTGCCAGCAGTTACTCGAGTGTTCATAGTTCCTACGAGCAGTACTTC
j_call: TRBJ1-6; v_call: TRBV29-1; d_call: TRBD1; clone_size: .; cdr3_aa: CSARTGPNSPLHF; cdr3_nt: TGCAGCGCCAGGACAGGTCCTAATTCACCCCTCCACTTT
j_call: TRBJ2-7; v_call: TRBV7-3; d_call: TRBD2; clone_size: .; cdr3_aa: CASSAGLTRGEQYF; cdr3_nt: TGTGCCAGCAGCGCGGGACTAACCCGGGGCGAGCAGTACTTC
j_call: TRBJ2-1; v_call: TRBV3-1/TRBV3-2; d_call: .; clone_size: .; cdr3_aa: CASSQGGWGRLNEQFF; cdr3_nt: TGTGCCAGCAGCCAAGGGGGCTGGGGTCGTCTCAATGAGCAGTTCTTC
j_call: TRBJ1-2; v_call: TRBV7-8; d_call: .; clone_size: .; cdr3_aa: CASSLAGVGGYTF; cdr3_nt: TGTGCCAGCAGTTTGGCGGGGGTCGGGGGCTACACCTTC
j_call: TRBJ1-1; v_call: TRBV3-1/TRBV3-2; d_call: .; clone_size: .; cdr3_aa: CASSLLSSRNTEAFF; cdr3_nt: TGTGCCAGCAGCCTCCTAAGTAGCAGGAACACTGAAGCTTTCTTT
j_call: TRBJ2-7; v_call: TRBV6-5; d_call: .; clone_size: .; cdr3_aa: CASSRTFTPYEQYF; cdr3_nt: TGTGCCAGCAGTAGGACATTTACCCCCTACGAGCAGTACTTC
j_call: TRBJ2-5; v_call: TRBV5-6; d_call: .; clone_size: .; cdr3_aa: CASSFRERQETQYF; cdr3_nt: TGTGCCAGCAGCTTCAGGGAAAGGCAAGAGACCCAGTACTTC
j_call: TRBJ1-2; v_call: TRBV29-1; d_call: .; clone_size: many; cdr3_aa: CSSGDAYGYTF; cdr3_nt: TGCAGCAGCGGGGACGCCTATGGCTACACCTTC
j_call: TRBJ2-3; v_call: TRBV11-2; d_call: TRBD1; clone_size: .; cdr3_aa: CASSGTGDRTDTQYF; cdr3_nt: TGTGCCAGCAGCGGCACAGGGGATCGCACAGATACGCAGTATTTT
j_call: TRBJ2-1; v_call: TRBV4-1; d_call: .; clone_size: .; cdr3_aa: CASSQRKPSGNEQFF; cdr3_nt: TGCGCCAGCAGCCAAAGGAAGCCGTCGGGCAATGAGCAGTTCTTC
j_call: TRBJ2-1; v_call: TRBV9; d_call: .; clone_size: .; cdr3_aa: CASSVVGGPDEQFF; cdr3_nt: TGTGCCAGCAGCGTAGTCGGCGGGCCCGATGAGCAGTTCTTC
j_call: TRBJ2-5; v_call: TRBV18; d_call: .; clone_size: .; cdr3_aa: CASSPAQETQYF; cdr3_nt: TGTGCCAGCTCACCCGCGCAAGAGACCCAGTACTTC
j_call: TRBJ1-3; v_call: TRBV11-2; d_call: .; clone_size: .; cdr3_aa: CASSLGGTGSSGNTIYF; cdr3_nt: TGTGCCAGCAGCTTAGGAGGAACAGGGAGCTCTGGAAACACCATATATTTT
j_call: TRBJ2-2; v_call: TRBV15; d_call: .; clone_size: .; cdr3_aa: CATSRDRGPGELFF; cdr3_nt: TGTGCCACCAGCAGAGATCGCGGTCCCGGGGAGCTGTTTTTT